What follows is one T cell receptor (beta chain) and its context. The entry originates in a study of T cell responses to AZD1222 COVID-19 vaccine. Study in general: Investigators merged groups given second doses at roughly 4 or roughly 12 weeks.

Some clones are missing from TCRdb's copy, which holds only in-frame ones; the method was immunoSEQ multiplex PCR. Of 74,000 or so clones detected, around 84% appear once; the ten largest clones hold 21%. The CDR3 runs to 18 residues. Trimming took off 0 bases at V and 0 bases at J, with 17 bases between the two ends. Germline V gene lookup returns CDR1 LGHNA and CDR2 YNFKEQ. This chain uses TRBV4-2 with TRBJ1-2; perhaps TRBD1 as D (6 bases). The origin of this receptor is an adult in good health. Material: peripheral blood, obtained on day 0 of AZD1222 vaccination. In nucleotides, the CDR3 is TGTGCCAGCAGCCAAGATAATTTCCCGGACAGAGCTAACTATGGCTACACCTTC. It specifies CASSQDNFPDRANYGYTF.